The clone carrying this T cell receptor (beta chain) was seen once. Its antigen is currently unknown. This entry is derived from a study of T cells in localized non-small cell lung cancer. Sequenced by immunoSEQ multiplex PCR; TCRdb stores in-frame clones only, minus some. In the table there are 90,000 or so clones, around 90% of which are singletons. Study-level findings and limits: There was an association of higher blood T cell density with longer overall survival. Uninvolved adjacent lung showed higher T cell clonality than tumor.

Between the trimmed V and J ends, which lost 4 bases and 7 bases, there was a span of 21 bases. The CDR3 loop spans 15 amino acids. Germline values: CDR1 SQVTM, CDR2 ANQGSEA. This sequence joins TRBV29-1 and TRBJ2-3, with D tentatively TRBD1 (6 bases). The receptor's source is a man aged 40 to 75 with stage I squamous cell lung carcinoma. This specimen was peripheral blood, taken before any cancer treatment. CDR3 DNA sequence: TGCAGCGTTGTTTTGTTCTATATTACAGGGAATACGCAGTATTTT. Residues: CSVVLFYITGNTQYF.